This TCR beta chain emerged from a study of T cell responses to AZD1222 COVID-19 vaccine. Turning to the study itself: Second doses at about 4 or about 12 weeks were pooled.

Study results and limitations: All repertoire sampling was performed exclusively after the peak T cell response. Targets within unmutated variant regions were reportedly found for nearly half of spike-specific TCRs.

About this clone itself: Its specificity is unknown.

Only in-frame clones appear in the TCRdb table, and some are missing; sequencing was by immunoSEQ multiplex PCR. This table holds some 130,000 clones, around nine tenths found once. The clonotype originates from an adult in good health. The sample consisted of peripheral blood, taken on day 0 of AZD1222 vaccination.

The CDR3 loop is CASSLGLLTRTEETQYF. In nucleotides, the CDR3 is TGTGCCAGCAGCTTAGGCCTTCTCACACGGACAGAAGAGACCCAGTACTTC. The chain links TRBV7-2 to TRBJ2-5; weak D call: TRBD1 (6 bases). Between the trimmed V and J ends, which lost 1 base and 3 bases, there was a span of 18 bases. This CDR3 is 17 amino acids long. The germline V gene encodes CDR1 SGHTA and CDR2 FQGNSA.